The entry that follows covers one TCR beta chain sequence. Its cognate antigen is unknown. This clone may be a read error of a much larger clone one base away. Synthesis of cDNA was carried out by template-switch 5'RACE. The reaction used 10-nucleotide random UMIs. TCRdb passed the 5' RACE reads through MiXCR, listing each CDR3 protein once. The sample contains about 65,000 distinct CDR3 sequences, approximately 3.7% of which appear only once. The sample is drawn from a study of neurological immune-mediated disorders. Study-wide findings and caveats: None of the CDR3 amino acid sequences in expanded clones turned up in more than one subject, which points to private repertoires in all groups. Phylogenetic grouping assigned the repertoires of 18 of 34 multiple sclerosis patients to a single cluster of related CDR3 sequences. This cluster may be a repertoire-level signature.

Germline V gene sequence: CDR1 MGHRA, CDR2 YSYEKL. This CDR3 has 17 residues. The sample consisted of PBMCs. The J gene is TRBJ2-4, the V gene TRBV4-1, with D maybe TRBD2 (6 bases). The clonotype was recovered from a man aged 45-65 years with multiple sclerosis. DNA for the CDR3: TGCGCCAGCAGCCTACCCACGGCGGGGCGGGCCAAAAAAATTCAGTACTTC. Protein sequence: CASSLPTAGRAKKIQYF.